This T cell receptor beta chain was identified during a study of early T cells in non-severe SARS-CoV-2 infection. This clonotype was observed a handful of times. The germline V gene has CDR1 SGHTA and CDR2 FQGTGA. V gave up 0 bases and J gave up 4 bases, with 5 bases separating them. The CDR3 has 13 amino acids. TCRdb fed the 5' RACE reads into MiXCR, producing one record per CDR3 protein. The profile shows roughly 30,000 distinct CDR3 sequences, approximately 6% of them singletons. This receptor was taken from an adult who was a healthcare worker with PCR-confirmed SARS-CoV-2 infection or an uninfected control (not recorded which). The gene calls are TRBV7-3 and TRBJ2-3, with D unresolved. Sequencing was performed on whole blood. CDR3 DNA: TGTGCCAGCAGCTTAACAATGGCAGATACGCAGTATTTT. Its translation: CASSLTMADTQYF.